This section outlines one T cell receptor beta chain sequence together with its context. Sequenced by immunoSEQ multiplex PCR; TCRdb stores in-frame clones only, minus some. The table shows roughly 120,000 clones, with roughly 93% occurring only once. The data were taken from a study of T cell responses to AZD1222 COVID-19 vaccine. Germline loops: CDR1 SNHLY, CDR2 FYNNEI. The V gene end was trimmed by 7 bases and the J gene end by 3 bases; junction bases not matched to a gene: 6. The length of the CDR3 is 13 residues. The sample in question was peripheral blood, obtained 28 days after the second AZD1222 dose. The chain employs TRBV2 and TRBJ2-7, with 7 nucleotides matching TRBD2. The origin of this receptor is an adult who received the AZD1222 COVID-19 vaccine. DNA of the CDR3: TGTGCCAGCATATACAGCGGGAACTACGAGCAGTACTTC. The encoded protein is CASIYSGNYEQYF.